A selection of T cell receptor beta chains follows, all from one sample in a study of blood T cell repertoires in COVID-19. Method: immunoSEQ multiplex PCR; TCRdb's copy keeps in-frame clones and lacks some. Among roughly 100,000 clones listed, around 79% were seen once. The specimen was peripheral blood. Every receptor here comes from a man aged 70-80 years with active or convalescent COVID-19. The CDR3 runs from the conserved cysteine through the conserved F or W. The D gene is left open where the match is weak. Only some rows state a clone size, as once, few, many or a class for expanded clones.

V gene: TRBV5-4; D gene: TRBD2; J gene: TRBJ2-7; clone size: NA; CDR3 protein: CASSSGTSGEDEQYF; CDR3 DNA: TGTGCCAGCAGCTCCGGGACTAGCGGGGAAGACGAGCAGTACTTC
V gene: TRBV7-6; D gene: TRBD1; J gene: TRBJ2-7; clone size: NA; CDR3 protein: CASSFGTGGSYEQYF; CDR3 DNA: TGTGCCAGCAGCTTTGGGACAGGGGGCTCCTACGAGCAGTACTTC
V gene: TRBV10-3; D gene: NA; J gene: TRBJ1-2; clone size: NA; CDR3 protein: CAISESAANYGYTF; CDR3 DNA: TGTGCCATCAGTGAGTCGGCAGCGAACTATGGCTACACCTTC
V gene: TRBV20-1; D gene: NA; J gene: TRBJ1-5; clone size: NA; CDR3 protein: CSAAGDQPQHF; CDR3 DNA: TGCAGTGCCGCGGGGGATCAGCCCCAGCATTTT
V gene: TRBV3-1/TRBV3-2; D gene: TRBD1; J gene: TRBJ2-1; clone size: NA; CDR3 protein: CASSQAPTGHYNEQFF; CDR3 DNA: TGTGCCAGCAGCCAAGCTCCGACAGGGCACTACAATGAGCAGTTCTTC
V gene: TRBV5-1; D gene: NA; J gene: TRBJ2-7; clone size: NA; CDR3 protein: CASSLAQADNPYEQYF; CDR3 DNA: TGCGCCAGCAGCTTGGCCCAGGCGGACAACCCCTACGAGCAGTACTTC
V gene: TRBV7-8; D gene: NA; J gene: TRBJ1-2; clone size: few; CDR3 protein: CASSLTGSRDYGYTF; CDR3 DNA: TGTGCCAGCAGCTTAACAGGGAGTCGGGACTATGGCTACACCTTC
V gene: TRBV7-2; D gene: NA; J gene: TRBJ2-5; clone size: NA; CDR3 protein: CASSPQETQYF; CDR3 DNA: TGTGCCAGCAGCCCTCAAGAGACCCAGTACTTC
V gene: TRBV28; D gene: TRBD2; J gene: TRBJ2-7; clone size: few; CDR3 protein: CASSLWEGLNEQYF; CDR3 DNA: TGTGCCAGCAGTTTATGGGAGGGACTAAACGAGCAGTACTTC
V gene: TRBV28; D gene: TRBD1; J gene: TRBJ1-4; clone size: NA; CDR3 protein: CASSLQGAGGEKLFF; CDR3 DNA: TGTGCCAGCAGTCTACAGGGGGCAGGAGGTGAAAAACTGTTTTTT
V gene: TRBV20-1; D gene: NA; J gene: TRBJ2-7; clone size: NA; CDR3 protein: CSASSLDVAAGDYEQYF; CDR3 DNA: TGCAGTGCTAGTAGTTTAGACGTGGCGGCAGGGGACTACGAGCAGTACTTC
V gene: TRBV19; D gene: NA; J gene: TRBJ2-7; clone size: NA; CDR3 protein: CASRPEGISYEQYF; CDR3 DNA: TGTGCCAGTAGACCGGAGGGGATCAGCTACGAGCAGTACTTC
V gene: TRBV2; D gene: TRBD2; J gene: TRBJ2-5; clone size: NA; CDR3 protein: CASSKGLAGGSETQYF; CDR3 DNA: TGTGCCAGCAGTAAGGGACTAGCGGGAGGTAGTGAGACCCAGTACTTC
V gene: TRBV11-2; D gene: NA; J gene: TRBJ2-5; clone size: NA; CDR3 protein: CASSPGRRGETQYF; CDR3 DNA: TGTGCCAGCAGCCCGGGCCGACGGGGAGAGACCCAGTACTTC
V gene: TRBV5-1; D gene: TRBD1; J gene: TRBJ2-2; clone size: NA; CDR3 protein: CASSSNTGASNTGELFF; CDR3 DNA: TGCGCCAGCAGCTCCAATACAGGGGCTTCGAACACCGGGGAGCTGTTTTTT
V gene: TRBV10-2; D gene: TRBD1; J gene: TRBJ2-7; clone size: NA; CDR3 protein: CASRRTGGGNEQYF; CDR3 DNA: TGCGCCAGCAGGAGGACAGGGGGTGGAAACGAGCAGTACTTC
V gene: TRBV20-1; D gene: NA; J gene: TRBJ1-1; clone size: NA; CDR3 protein: CRAGDPTEAFF; CDR3 DNA: TGCAGGGCAGGGGACCCGACTGAAGCTTTCTTT
V gene: TRBV7-9; D gene: TRBD2; J gene: TRBJ2-7; clone size: NA; CDR3 protein: CASSLGQRGLNEQYF; CDR3 DNA: TGTGCCAGCAGCTTAGGTCAGCGGGGCCTCAACGAGCAGTACTTC
V gene: TRBV28; D gene: NA; J gene: TRBJ2-7; clone size: NA; CDR3 protein: CASSSEYPTSSGF; CDR3 DNA: TGTGCCAGCAGTTCGGAGTACCCTACGAGCAGTGGTTTC
V gene: TRBV18; D gene: TRBD1; J gene: TRBJ1-1; clone size: NA; CDR3 protein: CASSPLSPGTGGTEAFF; CDR3 DNA: TGTGCCAGCTCACCCCTATCCCCGGGCACAGGGGGAACTGAAGCTTTCTTT
V gene: TRBV28; D gene: NA; J gene: TRBJ1-4; clone size: NA; CDR3 protein: CASEVRGSNEKLFF; CDR3 DNA: TGTGCCAGCGAAGTTCGGGGTTCTAATGAAAAACTGTTTTTT
V gene: TRBV5-1; D gene: NA; J gene: TRBJ2-7; clone size: NA; CDR3 protein: CASAPSGPYEQYF; CDR3 DNA: TGCGCCAGCGCACCTTCAGGTCCCTACGAGCAGTACTTC
V gene: TRBV14; D gene: TRBD1; J gene: TRBJ2-5; clone size: NA; CDR3 protein: CASSQGTGRETQYF; CDR3 DNA: TGTGCCAGCAGCCAAGGGACAGGGAGGGAGACCCAGTACTTC
V gene: TRBV5-5; D gene: NA; J gene: TRBJ2-3; clone size: NA; CDR3 protein: CASSFGDNTDTQYF; CDR3 DNA: TGTGCCAGCAGCTTCGGGGACAACACAGATACGCAGTATTTT
V gene: TRBV2; D gene: NA; J gene: TRBJ1-3; clone size: few; CDR3 protein: CASSMGRGANSGNTIYF; CDR3 DNA: TGTGCCAGCAGTATGGGGAGGGGCGCTAACTCTGGAAACACCATATATTTT
V gene: TRBV7-9; D gene: NA; J gene: TRBJ1-1; clone size: NA; CDR3 protein: CASSSYTGLPGNTEAFF; CDR3 DNA: TGTGCCAGCAGCTCATATACAGGCTTACCAGGAAACACTGAAGCTTTCTTT
V gene: TRBV6-5; D gene: NA; J gene: TRBJ1-4; clone size: NA; CDR3 protein: CASSYSGTATNEKLFF; CDR3 DNA: TGTGCCAGCAGTTACAGCGGGACCGCAACTAATGAAAAACTGTTTTTT